One and the same sample provided the 15 T cell receptor beta chains below, sequenced in a study of long-term antiretroviral therapy in people with HIV. Version v3.0 of the immunoSEQ assay ran at survey level. Some clones are missing from TCRdb's copy, which holds only in-frame ones; the method was immunoSEQ multiplex PCR. The data contain over 25,000 clones, about 96% of them singletons. The sample consisted of unsorted PBMCs, taken 6.5 to 6.6 years after starting antiretroviral therapy. These receptors were collected from a man aged 30 to 39 with HIV.

This clone was recorded only once. V and J are TRBV30 and TRBJ2-7, with 7 bases lining up with TRBD2. The junction had 5 bases not matched to a gene; V was cut back by 3 bases and J by 3 bases. Germline values: CDR1 GTSNPN, CDR2 SVGIG (reference sequence). The CDR3 is 13 amino acids. The CDR3 DNA is TGTGCCTGGAGCCGGGGGAGGGACTACGAGCAGTACTTC. Residues: CAWSRGRDYEQYF.

The chain joins TRBV10-3 to TRBJ2-1, with 11 positions matching TRBD2. CDR1 and CDR2 (germline): ENHRY, SYGVKD. This CDR3 is 13 amino acids long. J lost 10 bases, V lost 9 bases, and 8 bases had no gene match. The CDR3: CAITSGSGREQFF. In nucleotides, the CDR3 is TGTGCCATAACTAGCGGGAGTGGGAGGGAGCAGTTCTTC.

The chain links TRBV2 to TRBJ2-2, with D perhaps TRBD2 (5 bases). V was pared by 7 bases and J by 6 bases, with 12 bases between. The CDR3 runs 13 residues. Germline V gives CDR1 SNHLY, CDR2 FYNNEI. CDR3: CASITRRAGELFF. The CDR3 nucleotides read TGTGCCAGCATAACTAGGCGGGCCGGGGAGCTGTTTTTT.

The rearrangement uses TRBV13 and TRBJ2-7; 8 nucleotides match TRBD2. Germline CDR1 PRHDT, CDR2 FYEKMQ (reference sequence). The CDR3 has 15 residues. The V segment lost 5 bases and the J segment 2 bases; nucleotides outside the gene matches: 8. Written as DNA, the CDR3 is TGTGCCAGCAGCCCCCCGGGGGGGTGGGCCTACGAGCAGTACTTC. It is translated as CASSPPGGWAYEQYF. The variable domain in full, with the rest retrieved from reference TRBV13 and TRBJ2-7, is AAGVIQSPRHLIKEKRETATLKCYPIPRHDTVYWYQQGPGQDPQFLISFYEKMQSDKGSIPDRFSAQQFSDYHSELNMSSLELGDSALYFCASSPPGGWAYEQYFGPGTRLTVT.

This clone occurred once. The chain links TRBV5-1 to TRBJ2-1; 9 nucleotides agree with TRBD1. This CDR3 contains 14 residues. J gave up 8 bases and V 5 bases, and 8 bases lay outside the gene matches. Germline CDR1 and CDR2: SGHRS and YFSETQ. The CDR3 reads CASSPGTGMDEQFF. The CDR3, as DNA: TGCGCCAGCAGTCCCGGGACAGGGATGGATGAGCAGTTCTTC.

This clone was counted a single time. The rearrangement joins TRBV9 to TRBJ2-3, with 8 bases that match TRBD1. The CDR3 loop spans 15 amino acids. The germline V gene has CDR1 SGDLS and CDR2 YYNGEE. The J segment lost 6 bases and the V segment lost 4 bases, leaving 10 bases of the junction unmatched. The CDR3 DNA is TGTGCCAGCAGCCCAGGGGGCTGGGCAGCTGATACGCAGTATTTT. Translating gives CASSPGGWAADTQYF.

V is TRBV7-9 and J is TRBJ2-1, with 8 positions matching TRBD2. The CDR3 consists of 14 residues. J was trimmed by 1 base and V by 8 bases; bases with no gene match: 4. The germline CDR1 and CDR2 sequences are SEHNR and FQNEAQ (reference sequence). The CDR3 loop reads CASVPSGSYNEQFF. Here the CDR3 DNA reads TGTGCCAGCGTACCTAGCGGGTCCTACAATGAGCAGTTCTTC.

This clone was seen a single time. V is TRBV5-1 and J is TRBJ2-3, with TRBD2 identical over 10 bases. The ends lost 0 bases at V and 6 bases at J; junction bases unmatched: 4. Germline V gives CDR1 SGHRS, CDR2 YFSETQ. The CDR3 consists of 15 residues. DNA for the CDR3: TGCGCCAGCAGCTTGGGCCTAGCGGGAGTGGATACGCAGTATTTT. It yields the protein CASSLGLAGVDTQYF.

The V gene is TRBV5-4, the J gene TRBJ2-2, with D uncertain. CDR1 is SGHNT, CDR2 YYREEE, per germline (reference sequence). CDR3 length: 14 residues. V was clipped by 4 bases and J by 6 bases, with 13 bases between them. CDR3 DNA sequence: TGTGCCAGCAGCGGCCAGTCCCGGGCCGGGGAGCTGTTTTTT. This sequence encodes CASSGQSRAGELFF.

In DNA, the CDR3 is TGTGCCAGCAGCACTACAGGGAACTATGGCTACACCTTC. This gives the protein CASSTTGNYGYTF. The chain recombines TRBV7-2 with TRBJ1-2; TRBD1 is a possible D gene (6 bases). CDR3 size: 13 residues. Germline V gene lookup returns CDR1 SGHTA and CDR2 FQGNSA. V shed 5 bases and J shed 2 bases, with 9 bases lying between them.

The chain combines TRBV4-3 with TRBJ2-4; D uncertain. Germline CDR1 LGHNA, CDR2 YSLEER. Trimming took off 0 bases at V and 1 base at J, with 7 bases between the two ends. The CDR3 runs 15 residues. CDR3: CASSQDWPAKNIQYF. In nucleotides, the CDR3 is TGCGCCAGCAGCCAAGACTGGCCGGCCAAAAACATTCAGTACTTC.

The J gene is TRBJ2-3, the V gene TRBV7-6, with 8 bases aligning to TRBD2. Germline V gene lookup returns CDR1 SGHVS and CDR2 FNYEAQ. V was clipped by 1 base and J by 3 bases; unmatched bases: 3. This CDR3 comprises 15 residues. CDR3 bases: TGTGCCAGCAGCTTAGGGTCTAGCGGGACAGATACGCAGTATTTT. This gives the protein CASSLGSSGTDTQYF.

This chain uses TRBV21-1 with TRBJ1-2. TRBV21-1 has pseudogene status. This CDR3 contains 17 residues. The CDR3 DNA sequence: TGTGCCAGCAGCAAAATGGGGATCGGGGGATTTGACTATGGCTACACCTTC. This gives the protein CASSKMGIGGFDYGYTF.

The table lists this clone with a count of one. The rearrangement links TRBV18 to TRBJ2-3; possibly TRBD2 for D (6 bases). This CDR3 has 15 residues. CDR1 and CDR2 (germline): KGHSH, LQKENI. The V end lost 6 bases, the J end lost 0 bases, and 13 bases lay between the germline ends. CDR3 DNA: TGTGCCAGCTCCCCTGGCGGGACTAGCACAGATACGCAGTATTTT. Its translation is CASSPGGTSTDTQYF.

The chain links TRBV6-5 to TRBJ2-7; D remains ambiguous. Germline values: CDR1 MNHEY, CDR2 SVGAGI. The ends were cut back, 8 bases at V and 2 bases at J, with 16 bases in the middle. This CDR3 is 14 amino acids long. The CDR3 is CASRQDPTPYEQYF. As DNA, the CDR3 is TGTGCCAGCCGGCAGGACCCCACACCCTACGAGCAGTACTTC.